The 9 T cell receptor beta chains listed next were all sequenced from one sample in a study of circulating CD8 cells and anti-PD-1 response in melanoma (dated by TCRdb to 2018 to 2020). A BD FACSAria II cell sorter was used to sort four subsets, defined by PD-1 and/or TIGIT, from live CD3+CD8+TCRalphabeta+ cells. The sequencer listed for this sample is NextSeq 500. The QIAseq Immune Repertoire RNA Library Kit, Human TCR Panel was used to prepare TCR libraries from roughly 16 ng of total RNA. Clones were called with MiXCR by TCRdb after fastp trimmed the public reads at Q25, and only in-frame beta chains were retained. Each CDR3 protein appears once, grouped with its most common genes and DNA. This sample lists about 570 distinct CDR3 sequences; 5.5% to 8.5% were detected once. The ten most abundant clones make up 13% of the sample. Sequenced material: CD8+ T cells from PBMCs, taken at baseline or after one month of anti-PD-1 therapy (not recorded which). The receptors stem from a human donor with melanoma.

This clonotype is large. This chain connects TRBV9 to TRBJ1-4; the D is unclear. The germline V and J ends were trimmed by 4 bases and 6 bases, with 16 bases remaining between them. The CDR3 runs to 15 residues. Germline V gives CDR1 SGDLS, CDR2 YYNGEE. CDR3 bases: TGTGCCAGCAGCCGGGAAGAGGGCACCCATGAAAAACTGTTTTTT. Its translation is CASSREEGTHEKLFF.

By its share, this clonotype is large. This chain joins TRBV12-3 or TRBV12-4 and TRBJ2-1, with D perhaps matching TRBD1 or TRBD2 (5 bases each). The CDR3 is 17 residues long. The V and J ends lost 2 bases and 2 bases respectively, with 16 bases between them. Here the CDR3 DNA reads TGTGCCAGCAGTTTACCTAGGGGAGCTTACGCCTACAATGAGCAGTTCTTC. It encodes CASSLPRGAYAYNEQFF.

Judged by abundance, this clonotype is large. The V call is TRBV27, the J call TRBJ1-1; D not certain. The length of the CDR3 is 13 residues. Per the germline V gene, CDR1 is MNHEY and CDR2 is SMNVEV (reference sequence). Deletions cut 6 bases from V and 7 bases from J, with 15 bases between. CDR3 in amino acids: CASRPAGGSEAFF. Written as DNA, the CDR3 is TGTGCCAGCAGACCCGCCGGTGGCAGTGAAGCTTTCTTT.

This clonotype was seen only a few times. This rearrangement joins TRBV19 to TRBJ1-1; D may be TRBD1 (5 bases). V gave up 7 bases and J gave up 7 bases, with 13 bases separating them. CDR1 LNHDA and CDR2 SQIVND come from the germline V gene (reference sequence). The CDR3 length is 12 residues. The CDR3 reads CASTGGAREAFF. For the CDR3, the DNA is TGTGCCAGTACAGGCGGGGCACGTGAAGCTTTCTTT.

This clonotype is labeled medium-sized (0.01 to 0.1%). The V call is TRBV12-3 or TRBV12-4, the J call TRBJ2-5, with D perhaps TRBD1 (6 bases). V was cut by 5 bases and J by 0 bases, with 13 bases left in between. This CDR3 is 15 amino acids long. The CDR3 here is CASSPRGQNQETQYF. The CDR3 DNA follows: TGTGCCAGCAGTCCCCGCGGACAGAACCAAGAGACCCAGTACTTC.

The V gene is TRBV12-3 or TRBV12-4, the J gene TRBJ2-7; 10 bases align to TRBD1. This CDR3 is 14 amino acids long. With V trimmed by 6 bases and J by 4 bases, 6 bases remained unmatched. The CDR3 DNA is TGTGCCAGCAGCCGCTGGGACAGGGGTTACGAGCAGTACTTC. Amino acid sequence: CASSRWDRGYEQYF.

By frequency in the sample, this clonotype is large. The chain uses TRBV29-1 and TRBJ2-1; perhaps TRBD2 as D (6 bases). Per germline, CDR1 SQVTM and CDR2 ANQGSEA. With 6 bases removed from V and 15 bases from J, the gap between germline ends came to 15 bases. The CDR3 sequence is 10 residues long. The CDR3 nucleotides are TGCAGCGTGCGACGGGACTTGTTGTTCTTC. Translating it yields CSVRRDLLFF.

A word on this clonotype: Given a much more abundant clone one base away, this may be a read error. V gene TRBV19 combines with J gene TRBJ1-1; no firm D call. Germline CDR1 and CDR2: LNHDA and SQIVND (reference sequence). The length of the CDR3 is 11 residues. This CDR3 reads CTSSMDTEAFF. The CDR3 coding sequence is TGTACCAGTAGTATGGACACTGAAGCTTTCTTT.

This clonotype is deemed large. V usage is TRBV29-1 and J usage is TRBJ2-7; tentative D call: TRBD2 (5 bases). The CDR3 runs to 12 residues. Germline CDR1 and CDR2: SQVTM and ANQGSEA. V was trimmed by 4 bases and J by 3 bases, leaving 10 bases between them. DNA of the CDR3: TGCAGCGTTGCAGGACTCGGCTACGAGCAGTACTTC. This translates into CSVAGLGYEQYF.